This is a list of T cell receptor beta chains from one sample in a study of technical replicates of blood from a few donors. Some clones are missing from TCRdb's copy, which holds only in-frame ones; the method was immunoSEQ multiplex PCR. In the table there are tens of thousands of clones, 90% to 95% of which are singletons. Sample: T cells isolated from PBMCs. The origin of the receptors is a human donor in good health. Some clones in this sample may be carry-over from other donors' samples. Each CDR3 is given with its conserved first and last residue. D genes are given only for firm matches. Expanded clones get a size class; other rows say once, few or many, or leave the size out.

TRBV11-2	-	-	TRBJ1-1	CASSFSGENTEAFF	TGTGCCAGCAGCTTTTCCGGGGAGAACACTGAAGCTTTCTTT
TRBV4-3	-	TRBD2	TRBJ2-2	CASSQERQRELTGELFF	TGCGCCAGCAGCCAAGAGCGGCAGCGGGAGTTGACCGGGGAGCTGTTTTTT
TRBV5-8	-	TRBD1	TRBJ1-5	CASRLNTGTGREGNQPQHF	TGTGCCAGCAGGTTGAACACCGGGACAGGGCGCGAGGGCAATCAGCCCCAGCATTTT
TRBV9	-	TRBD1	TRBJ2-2	CASSTIGQGSTGELFF	TGTGCCAGCAGCACAATTGGACAGGGGAGCACCGGGGAGCTGTTTTTT
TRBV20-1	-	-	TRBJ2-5	CSAQRQTQYF	TGCAGTGCCCAGAGGCAGACCCAGTACTTC
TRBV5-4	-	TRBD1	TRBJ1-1	CASRRTGGVNSEAFF	TGTGCCAGCAGGAGGACAGGGGGCGTAAACTCTGAAGCTTTCTTT
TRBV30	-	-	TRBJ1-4	CAWSGGSSNEKLFF	TGTGCCTGGAGTGGCGGCTCCTCTAATGAAAAACTGTTTTTT
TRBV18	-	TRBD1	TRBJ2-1	CASSSGTGVYNEQFF	TGTGCCAGCTCTTCCGGGACAGGGGTATACAATGAGCAGTTCTTC
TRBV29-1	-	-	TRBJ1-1	CSVEALEVTEAFF	TGCAGCGTTGAAGCCCTGGAGGTGACTGAAGCTTTCTTT
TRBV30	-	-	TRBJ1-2	CAWRLGAGRGYTF	TGTGCCTGGAGATTAGGGGCAGGAAGGGGCTACACCTTC
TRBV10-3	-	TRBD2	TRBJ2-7	CAISESASGRVSSYEQYF	TGTGCCATCAGTGAGTCTGCTAGCGGGAGGGTCAGCTCCTACGAGCAGTACTTC
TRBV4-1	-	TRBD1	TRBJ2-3	CASSSPKPGQGSDTQYF	TGCGCCAGCAGCTCCCCCAAACCGGGACAGGGGTCAGATACGCAGTATTTT
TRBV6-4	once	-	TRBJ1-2	CASSDFLYTPRGAARYGYTF	TGTGCCAGCAGTGACTTTCTTTACACCCCTCGGGGGGCGGCCCGCTATGGCTACACCTTC
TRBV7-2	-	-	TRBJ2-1	CASSQEQGNWNEQFF	TGTGCCAGCAGCCAGGAACAGGGTAATTGGAATGAGCAGTTCTTC
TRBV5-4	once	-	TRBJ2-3	CASSSDRSTDTQYF	TGTGCCAGCAGTTCCGACAGGAGCACAGATACGCAGTATTTT
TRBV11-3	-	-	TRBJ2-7	CASRQQGPSEYEQYF	TGTGCCAGCAGGCAACAGGGTCCGTCAGAGTACGAGCAGTACTTC
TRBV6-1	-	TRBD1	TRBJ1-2	CASRDRGMGGYTF	TGTGCCAGCCGGGACAGGGGTATGGGGGGCTACACCTTC
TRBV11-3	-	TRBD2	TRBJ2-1	CASSRRLAGGPQFF	TGTGCCAGCAGCCGGAGACTAGCGGGAGGGCCGCAGTTCTTC
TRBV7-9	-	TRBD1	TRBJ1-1	CASSARDWETGSMNTEAFF	TGTGCCAGCAGCGCCAGGGATTGGGAGACAGGGAGTATGAACACTGAAGCTTTCTTT
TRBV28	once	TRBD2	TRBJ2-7	CASSPPGLAAYEQYF	TGTGCCAGCAGTCCCCCGGGACTAGCGGCCTACGAGCAGTACTTC
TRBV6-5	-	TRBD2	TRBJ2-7	CASSYATSGDYEQYF	TGTGCCAGCAGTTACGCGACTAGCGGGGACTACGAGCAGTACTTC
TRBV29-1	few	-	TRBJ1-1	CSVVGEQAFF	TGCAGCGTTGTAGGGGAACAAGCTTTCTTT
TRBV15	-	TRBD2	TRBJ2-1	CATSRLAGGRVSYNEQFF	TGTGCCACCAGCAGACTAGCGGGGGGCCGAGTCTCCTACAATGAGCAGTTCTTC
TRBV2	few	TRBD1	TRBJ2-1	CASSEDRGDHEQFF	TGTGCCAGCAGTGAAGACAGGGGAGACCATGAGCAGTTCTTC
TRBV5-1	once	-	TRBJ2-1	CASSLNPSVSYNEQFF	TGCGCCAGCAGCCTAAACCCTAGCGTCTCCTACAATGAGCAGTTCTTC
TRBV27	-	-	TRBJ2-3	CASSLTFSLTDTQYF	TGTGCCAGCAGCCTGACTTTTTCCCTCACAGATACGCAGTATTTT
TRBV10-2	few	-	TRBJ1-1	CASSEGTGLNTEAFF	TGCGCCAGCAGCGAAGGAACAGGCTTGAACACTGAAGCTTTCTTT
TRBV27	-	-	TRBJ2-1	CASSLSRRGTYNEQFF	TGTGCCAGCAGTTTATCCCGAAGGGGGACATACAATGAGCAGTTCTTC
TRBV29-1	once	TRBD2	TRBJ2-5	CSVGGRDYQETQYF	TGCAGCGTTGGGGGACGGGACTATCAAGAGACCCAGTACTTC
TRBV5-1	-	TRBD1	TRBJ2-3	CASSARQGIDTQYF	TGCGCCAGCAGCGCCCGACAGGGGATAGATACGCAGTATTTT
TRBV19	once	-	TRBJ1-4	CASSIMDFNEKLFF	TGTGCCAGTAGTATCATGGACTTTAATGAAAAACTGTTTTTT
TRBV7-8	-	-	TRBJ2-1	CASSLGLIIGNNEQFF	TGTGCCAGCAGCTTAGGACTAATAATAGGGAACAATGAGCAGTTCTTC
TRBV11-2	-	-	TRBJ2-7	CASSLDLPVSYEQYF	TGTGCCAGCAGCTTAGATCTGCCGGTCTCCTACGAGCAGTACTTC
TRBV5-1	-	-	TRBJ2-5	CATSGNSETQYF	TGCGCCACCTCAGGGAATTCAGAGACCCAGTACTTC
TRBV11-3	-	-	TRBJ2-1	CASSFSSDYNEQFF	TGTGCCAGCAGCTTCAGTAGCGACTACAATGAGCAGTTCTTC
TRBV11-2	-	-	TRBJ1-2	CASSLESLPAFGYTF	TGTGCCAGCAGCTTAGAGAGTCTACCTGCATTTGGCTACACCTTC